The 18 T cell receptor beta chains below were found in one sample sequenced in a study of T cells in tuberculosis. Time point indicated: new active TB diagnosis, blood taken before or within 7 days of starting treatment. The repertoire was sequenced with immunoSEQ multiplex PCR; TCRdb's copy has only in-frame clones and lacks some. Of tens of thousands of clones in the sample, around nine tenths were seen once. The material sequenced was PBMCs, taken at tuberculosis diagnosis. These receptors were taken from an adult with tuberculosis.

J is TRBJ2-7 and V is TRBV5-1; 10 nucleotides align to TRBD1. J gave up 5 bases and V 3 bases, and 5 bases lay outside the gene matches. Germline assignment: CDR1 SGHRS and CDR2 YFSETQ. The CDR3 loop spans 14 amino acids. The CDR3 coding sequence is TGCGCCAGCAGCTCGTGGGACAGGGGTAACGAGCAGTACTTC. Protein: CASSSWDRGNEQYF.

The V and J genes are TRBV7-2 and TRBJ2-3; perhaps TRBD2 as D (6 bases). The ends were cut back, 5 bases at V and 4 bases at J, with 16 bases in the middle. Germline V gene lookup returns CDR1 SGHTA and CDR2 FQGNSA. The CDR3 spans 15 residues. CDR3 in DNA: TGTGCCAGCAGCATAAGGAGGGCCGGATCAGATACGCAGTATTTT. It translates to CASSIRRAGSDTQYF.

The chain carries TRBV11-2 and TRBJ1-2, with TRBD1 as a possible D gene (6 bases). The CDR3 extends over 16 amino acids. CDR1 and CDR2 from the germline V gene are SGHAT and FQNNGV. Between the trimmed V and J ends, which lost 4 bases and 1 base, there was a span of 16 bases. The CDR3 sequence: CASSSPTGRLNYGYTF. For the CDR3, the DNA is TGTGCCAGCAGCTCCCCGACAGGCCGCCTTAACTATGGCTACACCTTC. Using reference TRBV11-2 and TRBJ1-2 for the parts outside the CDR3, the full variable domain is EAGVAQSPRYKIIEKRQSVAFWCNPISGHATLYWYQQILGQGPKLLIQFQNNGVVDDSQLPKDRFSAERLKGVDSTLKIQPAKLEDSAVYLCASSSPTGRLNYGYTFGSGTRLTVV.

This chain connects TRBV5-6 to TRBJ2-7; maybe TRBD2 (7 bases). The V end was cut by 4 bases, the J end by 2 bases, with 16 bases between. Looked up from germline, CDR1 is SGHDT and CDR2 is YYEEEE. The CDR3 has 15 amino acids. CDR3 sequence reads: CASSDEGGNPYEQYF. The CDR3 coding sequence is TGTGCCAGCAGCGACGAGGGGGGGAACCCCTACGAGCAGTACTTC.

The gene calls are TRBV6-6 and TRBJ1-5; 8 bases are a match to TRBD1. Germline-derived CDR1 and CDR2 are MNHNY and SVGAGI (reference sequence). Unmatched junction bases numbered 13, after V lost 7 bases and J lost 5 bases. The CDR3 runs 16 residues. DNA of the CDR3: TGTGCCAGCATTCCGGATTCGGGACAGGAGGATCAGCCCCAGCATTTT. Its protein product is CASIPDSGQEDQPQHF.

The chain uses TRBV9 and TRBJ2-5; 9 bases match TRBD2. This CDR3 comprises 15 residues. Germline-derived CDR1 and CDR2 are SGDLS and YYNGEE. With 3 bases clipped from V and 5 bases from J, the junction kept 8 bases outside the gene matches. The CDR3 protein is CASSDYSGSTETQYF. CDR3 DNA sequence: TGTGCCAGCAGCGACTATAGCGGGAGCACGGAGACCCAGTACTTC.

The V gene is TRBV28, the J gene TRBJ1-2; 7 bases are a match to TRBD1. V lost 9 bases to trimming and J lost 2 bases; unmatched junction nucleotides: 9. The length of the CDR3 is 14 residues. CDR1 MDHEN and CDR2 SYDVKM come from the germline V gene. In nucleotides, the CDR3 is TGTGCCAGTCTAACAGGGGACCGCAACTATGGCTACACCTTC. This encodes CASLTGDRNYGYTF.

The chain has TRBV6-5 and TRBJ2-1; TRBD1 is a possible D gene (5 bases). V was clipped by 4 bases and J by 3 bases, with 16 bases between them. CDR1 MNHEY and CDR2 SVGAGI come from the germline V gene. The CDR3 length is 16 residues. The CDR3 region is CASSSRPPTVYNEQFF. As DNA, the CDR3 is TGTGCCAGCAGTTCTCGACCGCCGACAGTCTACAATGAGCAGTTCTTC.

The chain has TRBV7-2 and TRBJ1-4; tentatively, D is TRBD1 (6 bases). CDR3 length: 14 amino acids. Trimming shortened V by 5 bases and J by 5 bases, and 12 bases separated the two germline ends. Germline CDR1 and CDR2: SGHTA and FQGNSA. The CDR3 sequence is CASSPGHGNEKLFF. The CDR3 nucleotides read TGTGCCAGCAGCCCGGGACACGGCAATGAAAAACTGTTTTTT. The full variable domain, with the rest looked up from reference TRBV7-2 and TRBJ1-4, is GAGVSQSPSNKVTEKGKDVELRCDPISGHTALYWYRQSLGQGLEFLIYFQGNSAPDKSGLPSDRFSAERTGGSVSTLTIQRTQQEDSAVYLCASSPGHGNEKLFFGSGTQLSVL.

This chain joins TRBV19 and TRBJ2-4, with 7 bases matching TRBD2. V dropped 6 bases and J dropped 7; count of bases not matched to a gene: 18. Germline assignment: CDR1 LNHDA and CDR2 SQIVND (reference sequence). This CDR3 is built from 17 residues. The CDR3 DNA sequence: TGTGCCAGTAGACCCTATGGGGGGGGAAGAGAGTCCAACATTCAGTACTTC. Protein sequence: CASRPYGGGRESNIQYF.

The chain combines TRBV4-2 with TRBJ2-1; 14 bases map to TRBD2. Germline V gene sequence: CDR1 LGHNA, CDR2 YNFKEQ. The CDR3 runs to 16 residues. Trimming at V came to 1 base and at J to 7 bases, leaving 3 bases not matched to a gene. CDR3 sequence reads: CASSQGGLAGGNEQFF. Here the CDR3 DNA reads TGTGCCAGCAGCCAAGGAGGACTAGCGGGGGGAAATGAGCAGTTCTTC.

The V gene is TRBV28, the J gene TRBJ2-2, with D possibly matching TRBD2 (5 bases). Per the germline V gene, CDR1 is MDHEN and CDR2 is SYDVKM. The CDR3 extends over 12 amino acids. Between the trimmed V and J ends, which lost 7 bases and 5 bases, there was a span of 8 bases. This chain's CDR3 is CASNSGTGELFF. The CDR3, as DNA: TGTGCCAGCAACTCGGGAACCGGGGAGCTGTTTTTT. Based on the CDR3 plus reference TRBV28 and TRBJ2-2, the full variable domain is DVKVTQSSRYLVKRTGEKVFLECVQDMDHENMFWYRQDPGLGLRLIYFSYDVKMKEKGDIPEGYSVSREKKERFSLILESASTNQTSMYLCASNSGTGELFFGEGSRLTVL.

V gene TRBV30 combines with J gene TRBJ2-7; possibly TRBD2 for D (5 bases). Germline loops: CDR1 GTSNPN, CDR2 SVGIG (reference sequence). This CDR3 has 12 amino acids. Between the trimmed V and J ends, which lost 0 bases and 3 bases, there was a span of 6 bases. The CDR3 nucleotides are TGTGCCTGGAGTGTACTAGTCTACGAGCAGTACTTC. Its protein product is CAWSVLVYEQYF. Drawing the rest from reference TRBV30 and TRBJ2-7, the complete variable domain is SQTIHQWPATLVQPVGSPLSLECTVEGTSNPNLYWYRQAAGRGLQLLFYSVGIGQISSEVPQNLSASRPQDRQFILSSKKLLLSDSGFYLCAWSVLVYEQYFGPGTRLTVT.

V gene TRBV6-1 combines with J gene TRBJ2-3, with 10 bases fitting TRBD2. Germline V gives CDR1 MNHNS, CDR2 SASEGT. V shed 10 bases, J shed 4 bases, and the junction held 8 bases outside the gene matches. There are 14 residues in the CDR3. CDR3 region: CATPASGGSDTQYF. CDR3 sequence (DNA): TGTGCCACCCCGGCTAGCGGGGGCTCAGATACGCAGTATTTT.

The chain carries TRBV4-1 and TRBJ1-3, with 8 positions matching TRBD1. The CDR3 has 15 amino acids. V shed 0 bases and J 4 bases; nucleotides not matched to a gene: 2. Per the germline V gene, CDR1 is MGHRA and CDR2 is YSYEKL. CDR3 nucleotides: TGCGCCAGCAGCCAAGACAGGGGGCCGGGAAACACCATATATTTT. Translation gives CASSQDRGPGNTIYF.

The chain employs TRBV4-3 and TRBJ1-1, with unresolved D. CDR1 is LGHNA, CDR2 YSLEER, per germline. The CDR3 is 15 amino acids. Between the trimmed V and J ends, which lost 0 bases and 6 bases, there was a span of 14 bases. CDR3 sequence: CASSQDLWISAEAFF. As DNA, the CDR3 is TGCGCCAGCAGCCAAGATCTGTGGATTAGCGCTGAAGCTTTCTTT.

This chain links TRBV2 with TRBJ2-1; TRBD2 might be the D (6 bases). The V gene's germline CDR1 is SNHLY and CDR2 FYNNEI. This CDR3 spans 16 amino acids. The V end was cut by 2 bases, the J end by 3 bases, with 14 bases between. The CDR3 loop reads CASSERGGAYYNEQFF. The CDR3, as DNA: TGTGCCAGCAGTGAACGAGGCGGGGCCTACTACAATGAGCAGTTCTTC.

The chain is built from TRBV30 and TRBJ2-1; TRBD2 aligns across 13 bases. The CDR3 totals 19 residues. The V and J ends lost 4 bases and 0 bases, in that order; junction bases with no gene match: 12. CDR1 and CDR2 (germline): GTSNPN, SVGIG (reference sequence). The CDR3 sequence is CAWIPQLAGGGSSYNEQFF. CDR3 bases: TGTGCCTGGATACCCCAACTAGCGGGAGGGGGGAGCTCCTACAATGAGCAGTTCTTC.